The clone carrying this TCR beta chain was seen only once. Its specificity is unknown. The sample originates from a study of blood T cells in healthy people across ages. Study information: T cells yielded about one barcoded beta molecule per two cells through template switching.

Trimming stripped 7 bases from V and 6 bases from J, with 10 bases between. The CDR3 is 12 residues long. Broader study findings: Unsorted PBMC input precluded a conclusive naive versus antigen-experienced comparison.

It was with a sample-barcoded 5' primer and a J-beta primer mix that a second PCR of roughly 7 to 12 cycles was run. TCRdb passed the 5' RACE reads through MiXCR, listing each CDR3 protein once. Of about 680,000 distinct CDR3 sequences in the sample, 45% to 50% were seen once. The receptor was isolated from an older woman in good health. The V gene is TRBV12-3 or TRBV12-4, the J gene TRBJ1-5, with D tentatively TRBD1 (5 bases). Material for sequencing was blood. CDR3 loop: CASTRAGQPQHF. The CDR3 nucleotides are TGTGCCAGCACCAGGGCGGGTCAGCCCCAGCATTTT.